One and the same sample provided the 14 T cell receptor beta chains below, sequenced in a study of a mutant IDH1 vaccine in newly diagnosed glioma. The method was immunoSEQ multiplex PCR; TCRdb's version includes in-frame clones alone and lacks a portion of them. This sample has about 34,000 clones; about 87% occur once, and the top ten carry more than 10%. Stated time point: week 47, end of study. The investigators gave 300 ug of mutant IDH1 20-mer peptide in each vaccine dose, together with topical imiquimod. No antigens are known for them. The material was PBMCs, obtained from a glioma patient whose treatment included an IDH1 peptide vaccine. These receptors all stem from a woman aged 25 to 39 with glioma.

The chain employs TRBV7-9 and TRBJ2-4, with 10 bases matching TRBD2. V gave up 4 bases and J gave up 3 bases; unmatched junction bases: 9. The CDR3 is 17 residues long. Germline lookup yields CDR1 SEHNR and CDR2 FQNEAQ (reference sequence). CDR3 bases: TGTGCCAGCAGCTCCCCAAGTAGCGGGGGGTTCAAAAACATTCAGTACTTC. Protein sequence: CASSSPSSGGFKNIQYF.

This clone occurred a few times. The chain recombines TRBV7-8 with TRBJ2-4, with D perhaps TRBD1 or TRBD2 (5 bases each). The CDR3 extends over 17 amino acids. Germline V gene lookup returns CDR1 SGHVS and CDR2 FQNEAQ. V shed 4 bases and J shed 8 bases, with 24 bases lying between them. The CDR3 DNA is TGTGCCAGCAGCTCCGGGGCAGGGTCAATCGGTGGATACATTCAGTACTTC. Amino acids: CASSSGAGSIGGYIQYF.

This sequence joins TRBV7-2 and TRBJ2-7; D may be TRBD2 (5 bases). V was trimmed by 5 bases and J by 7 bases, leaving 12 bases between them. The V gene's germline CDR1 is SGHTA and CDR2 FQGNSA. This CDR3 is 12 amino acids long. CDR3 protein: CASSPLREEQYF. The DNA for the CDR3 is TGTGCCAGCAGCCCCCTGAGGGAGGAGCAGTACTTC.

This chain uses TRBV30 with TRBJ1-2; D is uncertain. This CDR3 contains 13 residues. Per germline, CDR1 GTSNPN and CDR2 SVGIG (reference sequence). V was clipped by 0 bases and J by 6 bases, with 11 bases between them. The CDR3 sequence: CAWSVLGNNGYTF. For the CDR3, the DNA is TGTGCCTGGAGTGTACTAGGGAACAATGGCTACACCTTC. Full variable domain (rest looked up from reference TRBV30 and TRBJ1-2): SQTIHQWPATLVQPVGSPLSLECTVEGTSNPNLYWYRQAAGRGLQLLFYSVGIGQISSEVPQNLSASRPQDRQFILSSKKLLLSDSGFYLCAWSVLGNNGYTFGSGTRLTVV.

V is TRBV11-2 and J is TRBJ1-5; D might be TRBD1 (5 bases). The germline gives CDR1 SGHAT, CDR2 FQNNGV. Trimming took 3 bases from V and 6 from J, leaving 9 bases between them. CDR3 length: 13 amino acids. For the CDR3, the DNA is TGTGCCAGCAGCTTGGCCGGGGGTCAGCCCCAGCATTTT. Translating gives CASSLAGGQPQHF.

This chain links TRBV19 with TRBJ2-2; D tentatively fits TRBD1 or TRBD2 (7 bases each). CDR1 is LNHDA, CDR2 SQIVND, per germline (reference sequence). The CDR3 has 15 residues. V dropped 6 bases and J dropped 4 bases, with 15 bases sitting between them. The CDR3 sequence: CASSGGTVFTGELFF. The CDR3, as DNA: TGTGCCAGTAGCGGGGGGACAGTTTTCACCGGGGAGCTGTTTTTT.

The V and J genes are TRBV6-5 and TRBJ2-7, with 8 bases aligning to TRBD1. Germline assignment: CDR1 MNHEY and CDR2 SVGAGI. This CDR3 has 14 amino acids. V lost 5 bases and J lost 1; bases outside the gene matches: 4. The CDR3 sequence: CASSRTGRSYEQYF. Written as DNA, the CDR3 is TGTGCCAGCAGTCGGACAGGGAGGTCCTACGAGCAGTACTTC.

This rearrangement joins TRBV6-1 to TRBJ1-1; 7 bases line up with TRBD1. The CDR3 has 15 amino acids. CDR1 MNHNS and CDR2 SASEGT come from the germline V gene. V shed 8 bases and J 3 bases; nucleotides not matched to a gene: 12. DNA for the CDR3: TGTGCCAGCCGAGGAATCAGGGGGACTCACACTGAAGCTTTCTTT. Translation: CASRGIRGTHTEAFF.

The V gene is TRBV2, the J gene TRBJ2-2; perhaps TRBD2 as D (6 bases). CDR3 length: 15 residues. CDR1 is SNHLY, CDR2 FYNNEI, per germline. Trimming cost V 4 bases and J 2 bases, with 11 bases left between them. CDR3 sequence: CASSGRGRNTGELFF. CDR3 nucleotide sequence: TGTGCCAGCAGTGGGCGGGGCCGTAACACCGGGGAGCTGTTTTTT.

This clone has a single count. The chain couples TRBV19 to TRBJ2-7; perhaps TRBD2 as D (6 bases). V lost 3 bases and J 0 bases, leaving 9 bases between the germline ends. Germline V gene lookup returns CDR1 LNHDA and CDR2 SQIVND (reference sequence). The CDR3 length is 14 residues. For the CDR3, the DNA is TGTGCCAGTAGTATCAACGGGGGCTCCTACGAGCAGTACTTC. Encoded protein: CASSINGGSYEQYF.

V usage is TRBV4-2 and J usage is TRBJ2-3; 14 bases agree with TRBD2. CDR3 size: 16 residues. CDR1 is LGHNA, CDR2 YNFKEQ, per germline. V shed 1 base and J 6 bases; nucleotides not matched to a gene: 3. The CDR3 loop reads CASSQGGLAGADTQYF. The CDR3 coding sequence is TGTGCCAGCAGCCAAGGGGGACTAGCGGGGGCGGATACGCAGTATTTT.

The J gene is TRBJ1-1, the V gene TRBV6-5; D unclear. The CDR3 loop spans 13 amino acids. CDR1 and CDR2 (germline): MNHEY, SVGAGI. V shed 5 bases and J shed 3 bases, with 10 bases lying between them. The DNA of the CDR3 is TGTGCCAGCAGTACAACAAGGCACACTGAAGCTTTCTTT. Protein sequence: CASSTTRHTEAFF.

V usage is TRBV4-3 and J usage is TRBJ1-2; a weak D match, TRBD1 (5 bases). The CDR3 is 15 amino acids. Trimming removed 4 bases at V and 0 bases at J, with 12 bases between. Germline lookup yields CDR1 LGHNA and CDR2 YSLEER. The CDR3 protein is CASSRSTDPNYGYTF. The CDR3 nucleotides read TGCGCCAGCAGCCGATCGACAGACCCTAACTATGGCTACACCTTC.

The CDR3 DNA sequence: TGCGCCAGCAGCTTGGCCGGGACAGGGGGAGAGGGCTACACCTTC. Translating gives CASSLAGTGGEGYTF. This chain connects TRBV5-1 to TRBJ1-2; 11 nucleotides align to TRBD1. V lost 0 bases and J lost 8; bases outside the gene matches: 6. This CDR3 comprises 15 residues. Germline V gives CDR1 SGHRS, CDR2 YFSETQ.